Each of the 23 T cell receptor beta chains below was sequenced from the same sample in a study of T cells after yellow fever vaccination. TCRdb re-called the 5' RACE reads with MiXCR, one entry per CDR3 protein. Counted here are 450,000 to 550,000 distinct CDR3 sequences, around a fifth occurring once; the ten biggest clones make up 15% to 20%. The sample was PBMCs, taken 21 days after the first yellow fever vaccination. These receptors were obtained from a man aged 18 to 29 who received the YFV17D yellow fever vaccine.

This clonotype showed up just a few times. The chain employs TRBV19 and TRBJ1-1, with 7 bases lining up with TRBD1. This CDR3 is 14 amino acids long. Losses at the gene ends were 5 bases for V and 3 bases for J; bases not matched to a gene: 6. Germline-derived CDR1 and CDR2 are LNHDA and SQIVND (reference sequence). The CDR3 here is CASSQTGWHTEAFF. CDR3 DNA: TGTGCCAGTAGTCAGACAGGGTGGCACACTGAAGCTTTCTTT.

This chain links TRBV6-2 or TRBV6-3 with TRBJ1-5, with D perhaps matching TRBD1 (5 bases). The CDR3 totals 19 residues. Germline V gives CDR1 MNHEY, CDR2 SVGEGT. Trimming took off 4 bases at V and 1 base at J, with 23 bases between the two ends. The CDR3: CASSFSKGGRARSNQPQHF. As DNA, the CDR3 is TGTGCCAGCAGTTTCAGTAAGGGCGGCAGGGCGAGAAGCAATCAGCCCCAGCATTTT.

This clonotype occurred a few times. V gene TRBV11-1 combines with J gene TRBJ2-3; 9 nucleotides match TRBD2. The CDR3 totals 19 residues. J was trimmed by 2 bases and V by 4 bases; bases with no gene match: 16. CDR1 is SGHAT, CDR2 FQDESV, per germline (reference sequence). CDR3 loop: CASSSPALAGQTATDTQYF. The CDR3 DNA sequence: TGTGCCAGCAGCTCCCCCGCGCTAGCGGGACAGACCGCCACAGATACGCAGTATTTT. Full variable domain (remainder filled in from reference TRBV11-1 and TRBJ2-3): EAEVAQSPRYKITEKSQAVAFWCDPISGHATLYWYRQILGQGPELLVQFQDESVVDDSQLPKDRFSAERLKGVDSTLKIQPAELGDSAMYLCASSSPALAGQTATDTQYFGPGTRLTVL.

The V and J genes are TRBV27 and TRBJ1-1; a weak D match, TRBD1 (6 bases). The V end was cut by 6 bases, the J end by 2 bases, with 16 bases between. Germline CDR1 is MNHEY and CDR2 is SMNVEV (reference sequence). The CDR3 extends over 15 amino acids. The CDR3 loop reads CASRQGTAINTEAFF. In nucleotides, the CDR3 is TGTGCCAGCAGGCAGGGGACGGCTATTAACACTGAAGCTTTCTTT.

This clonotype has a count of ten or more. The chain combines TRBV21-1 with TRBJ1-1; the D call of TRBD1 is as the table states it, not checked on the DNA. TRBV21-1 is an annotated pseudogene. The CDR3 length is 14 residues. CDR3 residues: CASSKDRVNTEAFF. CDR3 coding DNA: TGTGCCAGCAGCAAAGACAGGGTGAACACTGAAGCTTTCTTT.

The V call is TRBV15, the J call TRBJ2-7; 9 bases align to TRBD1. Germline values: CDR1 LNHNV, CDR2 YYDKDF (reference sequence). The CDR3 has 16 amino acids. V was clipped by 3 bases and J by 3 bases; unmatched bases: 9. This CDR3 is CATSSSPGTGFYEQYF. DNA for the CDR3: TGTGCCACCAGCAGCAGTCCCGGGACAGGGTTCTACGAGCAGTACTTC.

As regards this clonotype: The CDR3 does not close with the conserved phenylalanine or tryptophan, likely indicating a read error. The DNA is omitted, as the CDR3 cannot be located on it reliably, and the CDR3 follows TCRdb's listing. The chain uses TRBV7-9 and TRBJ2-2; TRBD2 reflects the table's D call only, with no check against the DNA. Per germline, CDR1 SEHNR and CDR2 FQNEAQ (reference sequence). The CDR3 is made up of 9 amino acids, end residues included. The CDR3 spells CASSLGLSL.

The chain uses TRBV6-1 and TRBJ2-7, with 9 bases identical to TRBD1. Germline V lookup: CDR1 MNHNS, CDR2 SASEGT. CDR3 length: 14 amino acids. V gave up 4 bases and J gave up 3 bases; unmatched junction bases: 4. For the CDR3, the DNA is TGTGCCAGCAGTGGGACAGGGGAAAACTACGAGCAGTACGTC. Amino acid sequence: CASSGTGENYEQYV.

Details on this clonotype: A read error may be the cause here, since a much bigger clone is one base away. CDR3 nucleotide sequence: TGTGCCAGCAGCTTAGGTGCTAAACAAGAGACCCAGTACTTC. Translated: CASSLGAKQETQYF. The rearrangement links TRBV7-2 to TRBJ2-5, with unresolved D. The V gene lost 1 base and the J gene lost 2 bases, with 8 bases spanning the gap. Germline V gives CDR1 SGHTA, CDR2 FQGNSA. The CDR3 spans 14 residues.

There are a few counts of this clonotype. V gene TRBV12-3 or TRBV12-4 combines with J gene TRBJ1-1; perhaps TRBD1 as D (5 bases). The CDR3 extends over 14 amino acids. V was shortened by 7 bases and J by 1 base, with 13 bases between the two germline ends. CDR3 sequence (DNA): TGTGCCAGCACCGGCGCAGGGTGGAACACTGAAGCTTTCTTT. This encodes CASTGAGWNTEAFF.

This clonotype turned up a few times. The J gene is TRBJ1-5, the V gene TRBV11-2; possible D gene TRBD1, 5 bases. Germline CDR1 and CDR2: SGHAT and FQNNGV. The V and J ends lost 3 bases and 6 bases respectively, with 9 bases between them. CDR3 size: 13 residues. CDR3: CASSLGLSQPQHF. CDR3 DNA: TGTGCCAGCAGCTTGGGACTAAGTCAGCCCCAGCATTTT.

This clonotype was seen a few times. This rearrangement joins TRBV2 to TRBJ2-1; 10 bases are shared with TRBD2. CDR1 is SNHLY and CDR2 is FYNNEI in the germline V gene. V shed 1 base and J 8 bases; nucleotides not matched to a gene: 5. The CDR3 consists of 15 residues. CDR3 bases: TGTGCCAGCAGTGAAGAGAGCGGGGGGGCGGATGAGCAGTTCTTC. Encoded protein: CASSEESGGADEQFF.

This clonotype was detected a few times. The chain recombines TRBV11-2 with TRBJ2-7; 11 nucleotides match TRBD2. Germline V gene lookup returns CDR1 SGHAT and CDR2 FQNNGV. The CDR3 consists of 15 residues. J gave up 4 bases and V 5 bases, and 7 bases lay outside the gene matches. CDR3 loop: CASSPGTSGPYEQYF. The CDR3 coding sequence is TGTGCCAGCAGCCCGGGGACTAGCGGACCTTACGAGCAGTACTTC. Combining the CDR3 with reference TRBV11-2 and TRBJ2-7 gives the whole variable domain EAGVAQSPRYKIIEKRQSVAFWCNPISGHATLYWYQQILGQGPKLLIQFQNNGVVDDSQLPKDRFSAERLKGVDSTLKIQPAKLEDSAVYLCASSPGTSGPYEQYFGPGTRLTVT.

This chain links TRBV28 with TRBJ1-3, with D tentatively TRBD1 (6 bases). The CDR3 runs 15 residues. Between the trimmed V and J ends, which lost 6 bases and 0 bases, there was a span of 12 bases. Per the germline V gene, CDR1 is MDHEN and CDR2 is SYDVKM. Here the CDR3 DNA reads TGTGCCAGCAGCTCTGGGGGGGCCTCTGGAAACACCATATATTTT. This codes for CASSSGGASGNTIYF.

The rearrangement uses TRBV12-3 or TRBV12-4 and TRBJ1-5, with D possibly TRBD1 on 6 matching bases. Between the trimmed V and J ends, which lost 3 bases and 4 bases, there was a span of 13 bases. The CDR3 consists of 15 residues. CDR3 bases: TGTGCCAGCAGTTTTCGGGCAGGGGATAATCAGCCCCAGCATTTT. Translation: CASSFRAGDNQPQHF.

The rearrangement links TRBV4-1 to TRBJ2-2; no definite D call. The CDR3 spans 13 residues. The germline V and J ends were trimmed by 4 bases and 6 bases, with 9 bases remaining between them. CDR1 MGHRA and CDR2 YSYEKL come from the germline V gene. CDR3 protein: CASSLRSPGELFF. CDR3 DNA sequence: TGCGCCAGCAGCCTCAGGTCCCCCGGGGAGCTGTTTTTT.

This clonotype was found a few times. This chain joins TRBV5-1 and TRBJ2-1; D unclear. CDR1 and CDR2 from the germline V gene are SGHRS and YFSETQ. The V end was cut by 3 bases, the J end by 0 bases, with 10 bases between. The CDR3 is 15 residues long. CDR3 amino acids: CASSSAWGSYNEQFF. CDR3 coding DNA: TGCGCCAGCAGCTCAGCGTGGGGCTCCTACAATGAGCAGTTCTTC.

CDR3 nucleotides: TGTGCCAGCAGCTTAGTTTCCCAGGCCACAGATACGCAGTATTTT. It is translated as CASSLVSQATDTQYF. V and J are TRBV7-2 and TRBJ2-3; D unclear. Trimming shortened V by 1 base and J by 2 bases, and 10 bases separated the two germline ends. CDR3 length equals 15 residues. CDR1 and CDR2 from the germline V gene are SGHTA and FQGNSA.

This clonotype was recorded a few times. The gene calls are TRBV28 and TRBJ2-1; D may be TRBD2 (6 bases). From germline, CDR1 is MDHEN and CDR2 SYDVKM. With 6 bases removed from V and 5 bases from J, the gap between germline ends came to 20 bases. The CDR3 has 16 amino acids. The CDR3 region has the DNA TGTGCCAGCAGGGAGGGAGCAAGAACGATTAACAATGAGCAGTTCTTC. Protein: CASREGARTINNEQFF.

As to this clonotype: This clone may be a read error of a much larger clone one base away. The rearrangement uses TRBV3-1 and TRBJ2-3, with D possibly called TRBD1 or TRBD2 (6 bases each). The CDR3 extends over 17 amino acids. The germline CDR1 and CDR2 sequences are LGHDT and YNNKEL (reference sequence). The CDR3 sequence is CACSQGGLVRAPDTQYF. CDR3 sequence (DNA): TGTGCCTGCAGCCAAGGGGGACTCGTCAGGGCCCCAGATACGCAGTATTTT.

This clonotype showed up just a few times. The rearrangement joins TRBV5-1 to TRBJ1-6; a possible D gene is TRBD1 (5 bases). V was shortened by 0 bases and J by 7 bases, with 8 bases between the two germline ends. Germline V gives CDR1 SGHRS, CDR2 YFSETQ. The CDR3 length is 14 residues. CDR3 in DNA: TGCGCCAGCAGCTTGGGGGACGCCAATTCACCCCTCCACTTT. The encoded protein is CASSLGDANSPLHF.

This clonotype was counted a few times. The rearrangement links TRBV15 to TRBJ2-1; TRBD2 aligns across 7 bases. CDR3 size: 17 residues. The V segment lost 0 bases and the J segment 9 bases; nucleotides outside the gene matches: 14. Germline-derived CDR1 and CDR2 are LNHNV and YYDKDF (reference sequence). The chain's CDR3 is CATSRDRTRGYLGEQFF. In DNA form, the CDR3 reads TGTGCCACCAGCAGAGATAGGACGCGGGGGTACTTGGGTGAGCAGTTCTTC.

This chain uses TRBV28 with TRBJ1-1; 8 bases agree with TRBD1. Unmatched junction bases numbered 5, after V lost 5 bases and J lost 0 bases. Germline V gene sequence: CDR1 MDHEN, CDR2 SYDVKM. This CDR3 comprises 15 residues. The CDR3 DNA reads as TGTGCCAGCAGTCCCGACAGGGGAGTGAACACTGAAGCTTTCTTT. This gives the protein CASSPDRGVNTEAFF.